One sample yielded the 11 T cell receptor beta chains listed below, sequenced in a study of CD8 T cells in Susac syndrome. Random hexamers were used to reverse transcribe the RNA input (0.5 to 1 ug). In TCRdb, the immunoSEQ multiplex PCR reads were re-called with MiXCR into one record per CDR3 protein. The table records about 210,000 distinct CDR3 sequences, 94% of them present only once. The sample taken for sequencing was CD4+ T cells from PBMCs. Receptor source: a human donor with Susac syndrome.

This sequence joins TRBV29-1 and TRBJ2-1; perhaps TRBD1 as D (5 bases). Between the trimmed V and J ends, which lost 5 bases and 5 bases, there was a span of 7 bases. The CDR3 sequence is 11 residues long. Germline CDR1 SQVTM, CDR2 ANQGSEA. The CDR3 DNA is TGCAGCGTTCGACAGAACAATGAGCAGTTCTTC. Translating it yields CSVRQNNEQFF.

V and J are TRBV19 and TRBJ1-1; D possibly corresponds to TRBD1 (6 bases). Germline V gene lookup returns CDR1 LNHDA and CDR2 SQIVND (reference sequence). Between the trimmed V and J ends, which lost 3 bases and 0 bases, there was a span of 8 bases. This CDR3 spans 14 amino acids. This CDR3 reads CASSIGQLNTEAFF. The CDR3 region has the DNA TGTGCCAGTAGTATTGGACAGCTGAACACTGAAGCTTTCTTT.

The chain recombines TRBV2 with TRBJ1-5; TRBD1 matches at 7 bases. The CDR3 is 13 amino acids. The J segment lost 5 bases and the V segment lost 3 bases, leaving 1 base of the junction unmatched. The germline V gene encodes CDR1 SNHLY and CDR2 FYNNEI. CDR3 sequence reads: CASSDRGYQPQHF. CDR3 nucleotides: TGTGCCAGCAGTGACAGGGGGTATCAGCCCCAGCATTTT.

J is TRBJ1-6 and V is TRBV3-1, with 9 nucleotides matching TRBD1. Germline CDR1 LGHDT, CDR2 YNNKEL (reference sequence). The length of the CDR3 is 16 residues. V was clipped by 1 base and J by 4 bases; unmatched bases: 2. The CDR3, as DNA: TGTGCCAGCAGCCAAGTGGGACAGGGTTATAATTCACCCCTCCACTTT. Its translation: CASSQVGQGYNSPLHF. The whole variable domain, remainder taken from reference TRBV3-1 and TRBJ1-6, is DTAVSQTPKYLVTQMGNDKSIKCEQNLGHDTMYWYKQDSKKFLKIMFSYNNKELIINETVPNRFSPKSPDKAHLNLHINSLELGDSAVYFCASSQVGQGYNSPLHFGNGTRLTVT.

The CDR3 region has the DNA TGCAGTGCTAGATCATGGGGCCGGACTGAAGCTTTCTTT. Its protein product is CSARSWGRTEAFF. The chain uses TRBV20-1 and TRBJ1-1, with D possibly TRBD1 on 5 matching bases. The V and J ends lost 2 bases and 5 bases respectively, with 12 bases between them. Germline V gives CDR1 DFQATT, CDR2 SNEGSKA (reference sequence). The CDR3 is made up of 13 amino acids.

The CDR3 here is CASRPTAGLAGGSSYNEQFF. For the CDR3, the DNA is TGTGCCAGCAGGCCCACCGCCGGACTAGCGGGGGGAAGTTCCTACAATGAGCAGTTCTTC. This chain joins TRBV12-3 or TRBV12-4 and TRBJ2-1; 14 nucleotides align to TRBD2. Trimming removed 6 bases from V and 1 base from J; junction bases left unmatched: 14. This CDR3 region has 20 residues.

The J gene is TRBJ1-3, the V gene TRBV30; D call uncertain. Germline V CDR1 and CDR2: GTSNPN, SVGIG (reference sequence). The V end was cut by 4 bases, the J end by 3 bases, with 4 bases between. The CDR3 is made up of 11 amino acids. The DNA for the CDR3 is TGTGCCTGGACTTTTGGAAACACCATATATTTT. This translates into CAWTFGNTIYF.

The chain combines TRBV7-2 with TRBJ2-7; 12 positions agree with TRBD2. This CDR3 spans 17 amino acids. In germline, CDR1 is SGHTA, CDR2 FQGNSA. Losses at the gene ends were 4 bases for V and 0 bases for J; bases not matched to a gene: 7. The CDR3 DNA is TGTGCCAGCAGCTCCGGACTAGCGGGGCGACCCTCCTACGAGCAGTACTTC. The encoded protein is CASSSGLAGRPSYEQYF.

The V call is TRBV7-2, the J call TRBJ1-1, with no clear D. With 1 base removed from V and 7 bases from J, the gap between germline ends came to 16 bases. The CDR3 length is 15 residues. The V gene's germline CDR1 is SGHTA and CDR2 FQGNSA. This CDR3 is CASSLGAGVGLEAFF. The CDR3 DNA reads as TGTGCCAGCAGCTTAGGGGCCGGGGTCGGCCTTGAAGCTTTCTTT.

The chain joins TRBV7-9 to TRBJ1-4; D is uncertain. CDR3 size: 15 residues. Germline V gene sequence: CDR1 SEHNR, CDR2 FQNEAQ (reference sequence). The V gene lost 5 bases and the J gene lost 7 bases, with 17 bases spanning the gap. The CDR3 DNA is TGTGCCAGCAGCCCCCGGGAGAGGGAAGGTGAAAAACTGTTTTTT. This gives the protein CASSPREREGEKLFF.

This clonotype was seen once. The V call is TRBV28, the J call TRBJ2-7, with TRBD1 identical over 9 bases. The CDR3 loop spans 14 amino acids. From germline, CDR1 is MDHEN and CDR2 SYDVKM. Losses at the gene ends were 6 bases for V and 3 bases for J; bases not matched to a gene: 6. CDR3 protein: CASSHGTGYYEQYF. The CDR3 coding sequence is TGTGCCAGCAGCCACGGGACAGGGTACTACGAGCAGTACTTC.